The 4 T cell receptor beta chains below come from one sample, sequenced in a study of T cells in Graves' hyperthyroidism and ophthalmopathy. TCR beta CDR3 sequences were amplified from RNA transcripts. A first-round RT-PCR of the TCR CDR3 used the HTBI primer set. TCRdb re-analysed the multiplex PCR reads in MiXCR, keeping a single row per CDR3 protein. The profile shows fewer than 450,000 distinct CDR3 sequences, more than 13% of them singletons. The specimen sequenced was blood. These TCRs come from a man in his fifties or sixties with Graves' ophthalmopathy.

A note on this clonotype: A read error may explain this, as a much larger clone is one base away. This CDR3 reads CASSATVGGFSGNTIYF. The CDR3 bases are TGTGCCAGCAGCGCCACCGTGGGGGGATTCTCTGGAAACACCATATATTTT. The chain combines TRBV11-2 with TRBJ1-3, with a weak D call TRBD1 (5 bases). Trimming removed 5 bases from V and 0 bases from J, with 17 bases in between. The CDR3 extends over 17 amino acids. CDR1 is SGHAT, CDR2 FQNNGV, per germline.

In this sample, this clonotype turned up many times. The CDR3 DNA is TGTGCCAGCGCTGGAGGCGAGACCCAGTACTTC. Residues: CASAGGETQYF. This chain uses TRBV12-3 or TRBV12-4 with TRBJ2-5, with D possibly matching TRBD2 (5 bases). V was cut by 8 bases and J by 5 bases, with 9 bases left in between. This CDR3 is built from 11 residues.

This clonotype was observed many times. The J gene is TRBJ2-5, the V gene TRBV7-2; 9 nucleotides align to TRBD2. With 2 bases clipped from V and 7 bases from J, the junction kept 5 bases outside the gene matches. This CDR3 is built from 14 residues. CDR1 SGHTA and CDR2 FQGNSA come from the germline V gene. The CDR3 sequence: CASSLPRTSVTQYF. CDR3 DNA sequence: TGTGCCAGCAGCTTACCCAGGACTAGCGTGACCCAGTACTTC.

The gene calls are TRBV6-2 or TRBV6-3 and TRBJ2-1; 11 bases line up with TRBD1. The CDR3 contains 15 residues. The germline CDR1 and CDR2 sequences are MNHEY and SVGEGT. The junction had 6 bases not matched to a gene; V was cut back by 5 bases and J by 6 bases. The CDR3 here is CASSLGQGEANEQFF. CDR3 coding DNA: TGTGCCAGCAGTCTGGGACAGGGGGAGGCCAATGAGCAGTTCTTC.